This TCR beta chain was retrieved from a study of OX40 agonist ivuxolimab in advanced cancers. Study at large: Patients took ivuxolimab, an agonistic anti-OX40 (CD134) antibody. Every 2 weeks, ivuxolimab was infused into the patients intravenously at between 0.01 and 10 mg/kg.

Produced via immunoSEQ multiplex PCR; TCRdb's table is partial and in-frame only. The data show 80,000 to 100,000 clones, around 87% seen once. The CDR3 runs to 13 residues. V lost 6 bases to trimming and J lost 4 bases, with 9 bases between them. Germline lookup yields CDR1 MNHNS and CDR2 SASEGT. At baseline, cycle 4 day 1, and cycle 7 day 1, blood was sampled. The rearrangement uses TRBV6-1 and TRBJ2-2; D gene unclear. The TCR originated in an adult with an advanced solid tumor such as melanoma, head and neck, liver or kidney cancer. The specimen comprised CD4+ or CD8+ T cells sorted from blood, sampled in a trial of the OX40 agonist ivuxolimab. The CDR3 reads CASSAMGTGELFF. Written as DNA, the CDR3 is TGTGCCAGCAGCGCTATGGGCACCGGGGAGCTGTTTTTT.